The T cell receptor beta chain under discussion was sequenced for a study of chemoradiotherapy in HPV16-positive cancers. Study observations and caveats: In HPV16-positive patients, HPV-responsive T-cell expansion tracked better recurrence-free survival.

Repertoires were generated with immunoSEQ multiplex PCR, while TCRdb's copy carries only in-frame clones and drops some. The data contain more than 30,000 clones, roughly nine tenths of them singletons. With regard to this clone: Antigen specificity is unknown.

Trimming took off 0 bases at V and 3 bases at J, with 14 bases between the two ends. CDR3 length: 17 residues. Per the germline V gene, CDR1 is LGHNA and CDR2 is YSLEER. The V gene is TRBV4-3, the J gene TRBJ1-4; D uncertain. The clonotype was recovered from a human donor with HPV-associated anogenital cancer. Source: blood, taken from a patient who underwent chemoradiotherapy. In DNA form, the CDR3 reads TGCGCCAGCAGCCAAGAAGAGGGCTGGCGGGCTAATGAAAAACTGTTTTTT. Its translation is CASSQEEGWRANEKLFF.